One and the same sample provided the 21 T cell receptor beta chains below, sequenced in a study of blood T cell repertoires in COVID-19. TCRdb keeps only in-frame clones here, not all; method: immunoSEQ multiplex PCR. Of about 440,000 clones in the sample, around 91% are singletons; the top ten hold approximately 0.65%. Sample: PBMCs or T cells enriched from blood (not recorded which). The source of these receptors is a man between 18 and 29 years old who had recovered from COVID-19.

The V and J genes are TRBV11-2 and TRBJ1-1; D gene ambiguous. The V gene's germline CDR1 is SGHAT and CDR2 FQNNGV. Deletions cut 0 bases from V and 0 bases from J, with 8 bases between. The CDR3 spans 15 residues. The CDR3 here is CASSLDLGMNTEAFF. The CDR3 region has the DNA TGTGCCAGCAGCTTAGATCTGGGCATGAACACTGAAGCTTTCTTT.

The V gene is TRBV15, the J gene TRBJ2-1, with a tentative D call TRBD2 (6 bases). V lost 5 bases and J lost 2, with 13 bases in between. Germline V gene sequence: CDR1 LNHNV, CDR2 YYDKDF (reference sequence). The CDR3 consists of 15 residues. CDR3 in amino acids: CATSREAGPYNEQFF. CDR3 in DNA: TGTGCCACCAGCCGCGAGGCGGGACCCTACAATGAGCAGTTCTTC.

The chain couples TRBV5-1 to TRBJ1-6; D ambiguous. V lost 3 bases and J lost 10, with 11 bases in between. Germline V gives CDR1 SGHRS, CDR2 YFSETQ. The CDR3 contains 13 residues. CDR3 amino acids: CASSSTTGSPLHF. CDR3 DNA: TGCGCCAGCAGCTCGACTACTGGCTCACCCCTCCACTTT.

This chain uses TRBV28 with TRBJ2-7; 8 bases are shared with TRBD2. The V gene end was trimmed by 5 bases and the J gene end by 5 bases; junction bases not matched to a gene: 14. Germline loops: CDR1 MDHEN, CDR2 SYDVKM. The CDR3 runs 16 residues. CDR3 amino acids: CASSPPGKRELHEQYF. CDR3 nucleotides: TGTGCCAGCAGTCCCCCCGGGAAGCGGGAGCTCCACGAGCAGTACTTC.

The J gene is TRBJ1-1, the V gene TRBV7-9; D gene uncertain. Deletions cut 7 bases from V and 0 bases from J, with 6 bases between. Germline CDR1 is SEHNR and CDR2 is FQNEAQ (reference sequence). CDR3 size: 12 residues. The CDR3 spells CASTLLNTEAFF. DNA for the CDR3: TGTGCCAGCACCCTTCTGAACACTGAAGCTTTCTTT.

The V and J genes are TRBV30 and TRBJ1-1; no clear D. This CDR3 has 13 residues. Per germline, CDR1 GTSNPN and CDR2 SVGIG (reference sequence). Trimming left V 3 bases short and J 1 base short, with 9 bases between. The CDR3 nucleotides read TGTGCCTGGAGATCATCGGGGAACACTGAAGCTTTCTTT. It is translated as CAWRSSGNTEAFF.

The DNA of the CDR3 is TGTGCCAGCAGTGTCGGGAGGACTAACTATGGCTACACCTTC. It yields the protein CASSVGRTNYGYTF. This chain connects TRBV2 to TRBJ1-2; D call uncertain. The CDR3 sequence is 14 residues long. Trimming took off 4 bases at V and 0 bases at J, with 9 bases between the two ends. Looked up from germline, CDR1 is SNHLY and CDR2 is FYNNEI. Full variable domain (remainder filled in from reference TRBV2 and TRBJ1-2): EPEVTQTPSHQVTQMGQEVILRCVPISNHLYFYWYRQILGQKVEFLVSFYNNEISEKSEIFDDQFSVERPDGSNFTLKIRSTKLEDSAMYFCASSVGRTNYGYTFGSGTRLTVV.

The chain employs TRBV19 and TRBJ2-1, with TRBD1 as a possible D gene (6 bases). Trimming removed 4 bases from V and 1 base from J, with 11 bases in between. Germline CDR1 LNHDA, CDR2 SQIVND (reference sequence). The CDR3 sequence is 15 residues long. This CDR3 is CASSTDSLSYNEQFF. In DNA form, the CDR3 reads TGTGCCAGTAGTACGGACAGCTTGTCCTACAATGAGCAGTTCTTC.

This sequence joins TRBV9 and TRBJ2-1; 9 bases match TRBD2. Germline CDR1 is SGDLS and CDR2 is YYNGEE. There are 15 residues in the CDR3. Trimming at V came to 0 bases and at J to 5 bases, leaving 3 bases not matched to a gene. The CDR3 loop is CASSVGVAGDNEQFF. CDR3 DNA sequence: TGTGCCAGCAGCGTAGGGGTAGCGGGAGACAATGAGCAGTTCTTC.

The chain employs TRBV7-9 and TRBJ1-6, with D unresolved. V lost 5 bases and J lost 10, with 15 bases in between. This CDR3 comprises 14 residues. CDR1 SEHNR and CDR2 FQNEAQ come from the germline V gene (reference sequence). CDR3 protein: CASSVNRRESPLHF. Written as DNA, the CDR3 is TGTGCCAGCAGCGTTAACCGCCGGGAGTCACCCCTCCACTTT.

The chain combines TRBV4-1 with TRBJ1-1, with D unresolved. CDR1 and CDR2 (germline): MGHRA, YSYEKL. The CDR3 length is 15 residues. The germline V and J ends were trimmed by 0 bases and 2 bases, with 10 bases remaining between them. The CDR3 nucleotides read TGCGCCAGCAGCCAAGATAAAAGAGCTAACACTGAAGCTTTCTTT. This gives the protein CASSQDKRANTEAFF.

This clone was recorded once. This sequence joins TRBV2 and TRBJ2-5; tentative D call: TRBD1 (6 bases). V shed 4 bases and J shed 2 bases, with 11 bases lying between them. CDR3 length: 14 amino acids. Germline values: CDR1 SNHLY, CDR2 FYNNEI. The CDR3, as DNA: TGTGCCAGCAGTGCGGACAGCGCACAAGAGACCCAGTACTTC. It is translated as CASSADSAQETQYF.

The chain links TRBV5-1 to TRBJ2-1; possible D gene TRBD2, 5 bases. Trimming removed 3 bases from V and 10 bases from J, with 8 bases in between. Per germline, CDR1 SGHRS and CDR2 YFSETQ. The CDR3 has 11 amino acids. In DNA form, the CDR3 reads TGCGCCAGCAGCTGGGAGAAAGAGCAGTTCTTC. Protein product: CASSWEKEQFF.

The chain is built from TRBV14 and TRBJ1-2, with a weak D call TRBD1 (6 bases). The ends were cut back, 0 bases at V and 5 bases at J, with 13 bases in the middle. Germline V CDR1 and CDR2: SGHDN, FVKESK. The CDR3 contains 15 residues. CDR3: CASSQDHTGRYGYTF. DNA for the CDR3: TGTGCCAGCAGCCAAGATCACACAGGGCGGTATGGCTACACCTTC.

The chain recombines TRBV5-1 with TRBJ1-2, with D possibly being TRBD1 (6 bases). Germline CDR1 SGHRS, CDR2 YFSETQ. The CDR3 consists of 14 residues. Trimming took off 4 bases at V and 4 bases at J, with 14 bases between the two ends. The CDR3 here is CASSGPDRIYGYTF. CDR3 in DNA: TGCGCCAGCAGCGGACCGGACAGAATCTATGGCTACACCTTC.

The V call is TRBV2, the J call TRBJ1-5; D perhaps matches TRBD1 (6 bases). Germline loops: CDR1 SNHLY, CDR2 FYNNEI. V dropped 1 base and J dropped 0 bases, with 7 bases sitting between them. The CDR3 is 15 amino acids. The CDR3 sequence: CASSEEGDSNQPQHF. The CDR3 DNA sequence: TGTGCCAGCAGTGAAGAGGGGGATAGCAATCAGCCCCAGCATTTT.

The rearrangement joins TRBV11-1 to TRBJ1-4; D is possibly TRBD1 (6 bases). The CDR3 has 13 amino acids. V was trimmed by 5 bases and J by 10 bases, leaving 14 bases between them. Germline V gene data show CDR1 as SGHAT and CDR2 as FQDESV (reference sequence). DNA of the CDR3: TGTGCCAGCAGCCTAGGGGGAGGCGCAAAACTGTTTTTT. Amino acids: CASSLGGGAKLFF. Full variable domain (remainder filled in from reference TRBV11-1 and TRBJ1-4): EAEVAQSPRYKITEKSQAVAFWCDPISGHATLYWYRQILGQGPELLVQFQDESVVDDSQLPKDRFSAERLKGVDSTLKIQPAELGDSAMYLCASSLGGGAKLFFGSGTQLSVL.

This clone has only one observation. The gene calls are TRBV4-1 and TRBJ2-7; tentative D call: TRBD2 (6 bases). V was pared by 6 bases and J by 0 bases, with 9 bases between. In germline, CDR1 is MGHRA, CDR2 YSYEKL. CDR3 length: 13 amino acids. CDR3 DNA sequence: TGCGCCAGCAGTCCTAGCGTCTCCTACGAGCAGTACTTC. Amino acid sequence: CASSPSVSYEQYF.

The rearrangement uses TRBV6-5 and TRBJ1-1; 9 positions agree with TRBD1. The ends lost 0 bases at V and 10 bases at J; junction bases unmatched: 12. The CDR3 has 16 amino acids. The V gene's germline CDR1 is MNHEY and CDR2 SVGAGI. The CDR3 sequence: CASSYSIRTGVFGAFF. CDR3 sequence (DNA): TGTGCCAGCAGTTACTCGATCCGGACAGGGGTCTTCGGAGCTTTCTTT.

The J gene is TRBJ1-2, the V gene TRBV11-2; 8 bases match TRBD1. After removal of 5 bases from V and 0 bases from J, the junction contained 8 bases not matched to a gene. CDR3 length: 16 residues. Germline V gene data show CDR1 as SGHAT and CDR2 as FQNNGV. The CDR3 nucleotides are TGTGCCAGCAGCCCCGGACAGGGATCGGCTAACTATGGCTACACCTTC. Translation: CASSPGQGSANYGYTF.

The V gene is TRBV7-3, the J gene TRBJ1-2; 9 positions match TRBD1. Germline V gene lookup returns CDR1 SGHTA and CDR2 FQGTGA. V shed 5 bases and J 3 bases; nucleotides not matched to a gene: 7. The CDR3 contains 15 residues. This CDR3 reads CASSTLDRGDYGYTF. The CDR3 DNA follows: TGTGCCAGCAGCACGCTCGACAGGGGGGACTATGGCTACACCTTC.